A selection of T cell receptor beta chains follows, all from one sample in a study of T cell responses to AZD1222 COVID-19 vaccine. Clones were read by immunoSEQ multiplex PCR, and TCRdb kept only the in-frame ones, dropping some. The sample lists under 150,000 clones, more than 85% occurring once. The starting material was peripheral blood, obtained on day 0 of AZD1222 vaccination. The receptor source for this set is an adult in good health. The CDR3 runs from the conserved cysteine through the conserved F or W. Not all rows give a size; the values are once, few, many and, for expanded clones, a class.

j_call v_call clone_size cdr3_aa
TRBJ2-3 TRBV28 - CASTQVSTDTQYF
TRBJ1-1 TRBV29-1 - CSANQGTEAFF
TRBJ1-2 TRBV20-1 once CSALDRAGYTF
TRBJ1-1 TRBV7-9 - CASSSPGQGSTEAFF
TRBJ1-1 TRBV18 - CASSPTAVMNTEAFF
TRBJ1-6 TRBV27 few CASNVQGPNSPLHF
TRBJ2-7 TRBV6-5 - CASSLTSGVSYEQYF
TRBJ1-1 TRBV3-1/TRBV3-2 - CASSQARGGNTEAFF
TRBJ1-1 TRBV4-3 - CASSQEGGLKAFF
TRBJ2-2 TRBV5-6 - CASSFLYRTGELFF
TRBJ2-2 TRBV10-2 few CASGEAGANTGELFF
TRBJ1-5 TRBV9 - CASSVGGGAGQPQHF
TRBJ1-5 TRBV4-1 - CASSQADLGARAFQPQHF
TRBJ2-7 TRBV4-2 - CASSQNIGTGTYEQYF
TRBJ2-7 TRBV5-1 - CASIGTASYEQYF
TRBJ1-4 TRBV20-1 - CSATGKKLFF
TRBJ1-1 TRBV4-3 - CASSQAWGRLNTEAFF
TRBJ2-3 TRBV6-2/TRBV6-3 - CASRPFYSGRDTDTQYF
TRBJ1-6 TRBV28 - CASNVQDNNSPLHF
TRBJ2-1 TRBV19 - CASSILREGVQFF
TRBJ1-1 TRBV18 - CASSYAGTGGLNTEAFF
TRBJ1-6 TRBV11-2 - CASSLDRVNSPLHF
TRBJ1-1 TRBV6-5 - CASSYGQRFDTEAFF
TRBJ2-2 TRBV5-5 - CASSFYGQGYTGELFF
TRBJ2-2 TRBV19 once CASKGPGEETGELFF
TRBJ2-1 TRBV5-1 - CASSYYNEQFF
TRBJ1-6 TRBV13 - CASALLPATGGYNSPLHF
TRBJ1-1 TRBV3-1/TRBV3-2 few CASSQYGTRTEAFF
TRBJ2-7 TRBV27 - CASSLETNYEQYF
TRBJ1-4 TRBV5-1 - CASSLWANEKLFF
TRBJ2-6 TRBV30 once CAWSPGGSGANVLTF
TRBJ1-2 TRBV29-1 - CSVEQVDYGYTF
TRBJ1-2 TRBV25-1 - CASSVLGLLSGYTF
TRBJ1-4 TRBV5-5 - CASTTLQGLNEKLFF
TRBJ1-5 TRBV6-2/TRBV6-3 - CASSYGEQPQHF
TRBJ2-4 TRBV4-2 - CASSEPSGGAKNIQYF
TRBJ1-2 TRBV27 - CASSPGGYGYTF
TRBJ2-7 TRBV7-3 few CASSSSGRSEQYF
TRBJ1-3 TRBV14 - CASSQWPGTRSGNTIYF
TRBJ2-1 TRBV19 - CASSILREGRANEQFF
TRBJ2-2 TRBV18 - CASYRDGNTGELFF
TRBJ1-6 TRBV30 - CAWSYGTGDRPLHF
TRBJ1-4 TRBV4-2 - CASSQEPRGGREKLFF
TRBJ2-5 TRBV28 - CASRKPGSGGETQYF
TRBJ2-3 TRBV9 - CASSVGIGGGATDTQYF